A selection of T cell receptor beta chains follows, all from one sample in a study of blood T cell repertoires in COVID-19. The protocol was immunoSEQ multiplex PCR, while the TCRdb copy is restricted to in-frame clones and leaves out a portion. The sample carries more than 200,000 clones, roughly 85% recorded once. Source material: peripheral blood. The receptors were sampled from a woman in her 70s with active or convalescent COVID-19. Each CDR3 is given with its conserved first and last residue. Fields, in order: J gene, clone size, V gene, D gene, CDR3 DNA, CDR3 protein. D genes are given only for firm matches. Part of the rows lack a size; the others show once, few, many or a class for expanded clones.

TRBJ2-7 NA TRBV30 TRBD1 TGTGCCTGGGACAGGGGATACGAGCAGTACTTC CAWDRGYEQYF
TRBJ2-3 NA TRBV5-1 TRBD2 TGCGCCAGCAGCCGACTAGCGGGAGTGGGAGATACGCAGTATTTT CASSRLAGVGDTQYF
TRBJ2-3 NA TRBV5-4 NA TGTGCCAGCAGAACCTTGGGGCCAACAGATACGCAGTATTTT CASRTLGPTDTQYF
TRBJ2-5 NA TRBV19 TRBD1 TGTGCCAGTAGTATAGAGGGCAGGGGGCTGGGAGAGACCCAGTACTTC CASSIEGRGLGETQYF
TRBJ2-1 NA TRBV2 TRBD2 TGTGCCAGCAGTGGGGGAACTAGCGGGAGCTGGGAGCAGTTCTTC CASSGGTSGSWEQFF
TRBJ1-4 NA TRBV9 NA TGTGCCAGCAGTCAGACAGCAGATAATGAAAAACTGTTTTTT CASSQTADNEKLFF
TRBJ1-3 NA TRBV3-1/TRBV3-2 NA TGTGCCAGCAGCCTGGACGGGGGTAACACCATATATTTT CASSLDGGNTIYF
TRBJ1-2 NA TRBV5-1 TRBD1 TGCGCCAGCAGCTTGGGGACAGGGGCCCACAGTGGCTACACCTTC CASSLGTGAHSGYTF
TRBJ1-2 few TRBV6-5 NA TGTGCCAGCAAGGCGACAGGCTGGGACTATGGCTACACCTTC CASKATGWDYGYTF
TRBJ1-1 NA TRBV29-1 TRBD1 TGCAGCGTTGAAGTCCGGACAGGGGTGAACACTGAAGCTTTCTTT CSVEVRTGVNTEAFF
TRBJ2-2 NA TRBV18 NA TGTGCCAGCTCACTTGAGGAAAGCGGGGAGCTGTTTTTT CASSLEESGELFF
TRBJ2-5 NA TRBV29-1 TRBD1 TGCAGCGTTAACCCAGGGGGCGTAGAGACCCAGTACTTC CSVNPGGVETQYF
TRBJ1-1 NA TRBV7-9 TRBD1 TGTGCCAGCAGCTTTACGGACAGGGGTAACACTGAAGCTTTCTTT CASSFTDRGNTEAFF
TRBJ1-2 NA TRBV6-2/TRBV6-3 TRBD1 TGTGCCAGCAGTTACGCCCGCAGGGGGCTACGAGGCTACACCTTC CASSYARRGLRGYTF
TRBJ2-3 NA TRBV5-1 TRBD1 TGCGCCAGCAGCTTTCGACAGGGAAACGCAGATACGCAGTATTTT CASSFRQGNADTQYF
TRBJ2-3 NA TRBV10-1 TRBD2 TGCGCCAGCAGAGATCAACTAGCGGGAGGACCGCAGTATTTT CASRDQLAGGPQYF
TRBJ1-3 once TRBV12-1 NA TGTGCCAGCCCTGGGCTCGAGTCGGACACCATATATTTT CASPGLESDTIYF
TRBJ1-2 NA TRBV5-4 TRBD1 TGTGCCAGCAGCCCGGACAGGTTCTGGGGCTACACCTTC CASSPDRFWGYTF
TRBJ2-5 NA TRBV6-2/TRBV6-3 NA TGTGCCAGCAGTAGGAGGGGTAGACGAGAGACCCAGTACTTC CASSRRGRRETQYF
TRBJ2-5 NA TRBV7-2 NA TGTGCCGGAGCTTTGGCCTGGAGAGAGACCCAGTACTTC CAGALAWRETQYF
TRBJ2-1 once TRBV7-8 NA TGTGCCAGCAGCCACAGGGCGACCTACAATGAGCAGTTCTTC CASSHRATYNEQFF
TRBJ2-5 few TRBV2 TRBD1 TGTGCCAGCAGTGAACTTGGGACAGGGCAAGAGACCCAGTACTTC CASSELGTGQETQYF
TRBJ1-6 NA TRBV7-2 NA TGTGCCAGCAGCTTACAGGGTTGGGGTTCACCCCTCCACTTT CASSLQGWGSPLHF
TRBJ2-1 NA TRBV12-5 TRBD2 TGTGCTAGTGGTTTGGCCCCCAGCGGGGGGGTCATCAATGAGCAGTTCTTC CASGLAPSGGVINEQFF
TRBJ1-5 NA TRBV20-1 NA TGCAGTGCTAGTCCGGGGGGATATCAGCCCCAGCATTTT CSASPGGYQPQHF
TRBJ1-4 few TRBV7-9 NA TGTGCCAGCAGCCGCGCAGGGGAGGGTCTAAAACTGTTTTTT CASSRAGEGLKLFF
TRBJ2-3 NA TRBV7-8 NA TGTGCCAGCAGCTTACCTAGTAGCACAGATACGCAGTATTTT CASSLPSSTDTQYF
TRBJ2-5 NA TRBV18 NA TGTGCCAGCTCACCACCGCGGGGAGAGACCCAGTACTTC CASSPPRGETQYF
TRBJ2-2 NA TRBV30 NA TGTGCCCGGGGAGGCCCCCGGGACTCACGGGGCGGGGAGCTGTTTTTT CARGGPRDSRGGELFF
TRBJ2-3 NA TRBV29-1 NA TGCAGCGCCCTGTGGACAGCAGATACGCAGTATTTT CSALWTADTQYF
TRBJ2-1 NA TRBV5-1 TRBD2 TGCGCCAGCAGCTTGGCCCCCGGGACTAGCAATGAGCAGTTCTTC CASSLAPGTSNEQFF
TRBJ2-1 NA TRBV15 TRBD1 TGTGCCACCAGCAGAGAGTACGACAGGGTCGATGAGCAGTTCTTC CATSREYDRVDEQFF
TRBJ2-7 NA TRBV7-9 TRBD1 TGTGCCAGCAGCTTCCTCGGACAGGGACGGTCGGACGAGCAGTACTTC CASSFLGQGRSDEQYF
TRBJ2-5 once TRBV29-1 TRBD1 TGCAGCGTATCCAGGGGGCGCGTGGAGACCCAGTACTTC CSVSRGRVETQYF
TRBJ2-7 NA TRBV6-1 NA TGTGCCAGCAGTGAATTCGGAGGTCGGTACGAGCAGTACTTC CASSEFGGRYEQYF
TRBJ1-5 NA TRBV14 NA TGTGCCAGCAGCCAAAGGGGACTACAACATAGCAATCAGCCCCAGCATTTT CASSQRGLQHSNQPQHF
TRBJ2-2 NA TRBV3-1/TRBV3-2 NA TGTGCCAGCAGCCAAGAAGACAGATCCCACACCGGGGAGCTGTTTTTT CASSQEDRSHTGELFF
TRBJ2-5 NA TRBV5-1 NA TGCGCCAGCAGCGGAGGGACGCCTAGGGAGACCCAGTACTTC CASSGGTPRETQYF
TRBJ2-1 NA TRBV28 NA TGTGCCAGCACTATAGGAGGGAAGGTCAATGAGCAGTTCTTC CASTIGGKVNEQFF
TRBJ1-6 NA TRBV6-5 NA TGTGCCAGCACCCAGGACTCCTATAATTCACCCCTCCACTTT CASTQDSYNSPLHF
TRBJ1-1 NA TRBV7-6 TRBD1 TGTGCCAGCAGCCCCCGACAGGGCTTGAACACTGAAGCTTTCTTT CASSPRQGLNTEAFF
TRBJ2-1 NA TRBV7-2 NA TGTGCCAGCAGCTTAGAAGCAGGGCTACGCAATGAGCAGTTCTTC CASSLEAGLRNEQFF
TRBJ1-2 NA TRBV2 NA TGTGCCAGCAGTGGAGAGGGAACGCAGGGCTACACCTTC CASSGEGTQGYTF
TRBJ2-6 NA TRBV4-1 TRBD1 TGCGCCAGCAGCCAAGAGGGACACAGGGGTTTAGGCTCTGGGGCCAACGTCCTGACTTTC CASSQEGHRGLGSGANVLTF
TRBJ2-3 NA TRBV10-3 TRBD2 TGTGCCATCAGTGAGAAGCGGGAGCCGCCGGATACGCAGTATTTT CAISEKREPPDTQYF
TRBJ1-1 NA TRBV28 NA TGTGCCAGCAGCCCCAGTGGAGGGGACGCTGAAGCTTTCTTT CASSPSGGDAEAFF
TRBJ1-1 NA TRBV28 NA TGTGCCAGCAGCCTCTCCGGGACACCTAACACTGAAGCTTTCTTT CASSLSGTPNTEAFF